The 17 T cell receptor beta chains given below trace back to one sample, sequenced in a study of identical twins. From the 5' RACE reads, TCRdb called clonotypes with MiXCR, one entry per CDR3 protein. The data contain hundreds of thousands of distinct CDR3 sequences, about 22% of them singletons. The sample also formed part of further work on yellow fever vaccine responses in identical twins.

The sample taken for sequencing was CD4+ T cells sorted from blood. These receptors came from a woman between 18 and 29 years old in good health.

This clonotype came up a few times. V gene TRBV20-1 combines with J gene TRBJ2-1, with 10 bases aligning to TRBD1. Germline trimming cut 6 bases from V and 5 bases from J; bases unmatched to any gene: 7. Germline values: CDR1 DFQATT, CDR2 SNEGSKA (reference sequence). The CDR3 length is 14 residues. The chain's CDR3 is CSAPAGTGDNEQFF. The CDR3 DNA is TGCAGTGCCCCCGCCGGGACAGGGGACAATGAGCAGTTCTTC.

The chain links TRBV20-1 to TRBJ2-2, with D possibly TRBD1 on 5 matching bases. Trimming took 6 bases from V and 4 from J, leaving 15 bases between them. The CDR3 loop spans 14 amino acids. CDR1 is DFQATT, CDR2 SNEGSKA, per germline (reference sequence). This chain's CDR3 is CSATPDIPTGELFF. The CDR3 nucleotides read TGCAGTGCCACCCCGGACATTCCCACCGGGGAGCTGTTTTTT.

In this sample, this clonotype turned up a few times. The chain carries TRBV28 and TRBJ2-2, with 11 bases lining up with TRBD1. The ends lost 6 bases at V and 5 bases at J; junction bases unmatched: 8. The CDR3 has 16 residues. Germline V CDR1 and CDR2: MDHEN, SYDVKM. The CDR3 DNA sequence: TGTGCCAGCAGCTCCTTTGGGACAGGGGGGACCGGGGAGCTGTTTTTT. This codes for CASSSFGTGGTGELFF.

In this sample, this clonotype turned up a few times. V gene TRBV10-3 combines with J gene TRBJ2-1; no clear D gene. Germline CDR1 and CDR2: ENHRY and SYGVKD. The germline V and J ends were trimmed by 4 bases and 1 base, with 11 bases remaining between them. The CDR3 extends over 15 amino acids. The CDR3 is CAISGTADSYNEQFF. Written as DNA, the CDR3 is TGTGCCATCAGTGGGACGGCCGATTCCTACAATGAGCAGTTCTTC.

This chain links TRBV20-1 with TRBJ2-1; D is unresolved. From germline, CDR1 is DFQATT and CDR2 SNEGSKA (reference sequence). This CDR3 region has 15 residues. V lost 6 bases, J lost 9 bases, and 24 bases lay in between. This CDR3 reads CSAPLLGLEQFEQFF. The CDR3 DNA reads TGCAGTGCCCCCTTGCTGGGCCTCGAACAATTTGAGCAGTTCTTC.

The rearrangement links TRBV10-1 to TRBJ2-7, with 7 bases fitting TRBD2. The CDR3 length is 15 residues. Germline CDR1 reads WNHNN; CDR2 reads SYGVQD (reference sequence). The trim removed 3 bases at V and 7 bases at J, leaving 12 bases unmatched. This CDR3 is CASSEGEGPNLEQYF. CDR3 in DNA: TGCGCCAGCAGTGAAGGGGAGGGACCGAATCTTGAGCAGTACTTC.

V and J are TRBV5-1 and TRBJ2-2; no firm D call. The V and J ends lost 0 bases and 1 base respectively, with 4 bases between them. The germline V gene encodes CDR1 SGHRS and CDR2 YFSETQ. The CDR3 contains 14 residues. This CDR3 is CASSLEKNTGELFF. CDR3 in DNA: TGCGCCAGCAGCTTGGAGAAGAACACCGGGGAGCTGTTTTTT.

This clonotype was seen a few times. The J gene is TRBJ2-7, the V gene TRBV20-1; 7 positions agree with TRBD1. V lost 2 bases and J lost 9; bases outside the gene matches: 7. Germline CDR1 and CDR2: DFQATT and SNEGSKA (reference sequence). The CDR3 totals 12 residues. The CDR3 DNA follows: TGCAGTGCTAGAAATCAGCAGGGGGTGCAGTACGTC. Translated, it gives CSARNQQGVQYV.

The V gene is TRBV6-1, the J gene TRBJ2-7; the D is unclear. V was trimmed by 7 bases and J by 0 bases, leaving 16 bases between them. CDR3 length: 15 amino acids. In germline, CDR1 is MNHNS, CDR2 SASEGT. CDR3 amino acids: CASTLWALISYEQYF. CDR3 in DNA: TGTGCCAGCACCCTCTGGGCCCTTATCTCCTACGAGCAGTACTTC.

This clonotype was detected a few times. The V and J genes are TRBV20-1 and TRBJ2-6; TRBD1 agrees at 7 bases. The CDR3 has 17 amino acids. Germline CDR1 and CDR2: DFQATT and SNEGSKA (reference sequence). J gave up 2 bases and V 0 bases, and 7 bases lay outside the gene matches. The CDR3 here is CSARDHRQGAGANVLTF. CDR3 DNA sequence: TGCAGTGCTAGAGATCATCGTCAGGGGGCTGGGGCCAACGTCCTGACTTTC.

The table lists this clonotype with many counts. The CDR3 nucleotides are TGCGCCAGCAGCCCACTACTAGCGGACTTAAACAATGAGCAGTTCTTC. It translates to CASSPLLADLNNEQFF. The chain joins TRBV5-1 to TRBJ2-1; 8 bases map to TRBD2. V lost 4 bases to trimming and J lost 5 bases; unmatched junction nucleotides: 11. The CDR3 runs to 16 residues. The germline CDR1 and CDR2 sequences are SGHRS and YFSETQ.

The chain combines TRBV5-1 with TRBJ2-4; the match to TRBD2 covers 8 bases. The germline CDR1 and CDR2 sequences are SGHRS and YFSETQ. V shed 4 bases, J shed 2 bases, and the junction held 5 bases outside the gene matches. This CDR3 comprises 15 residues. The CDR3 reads CASSPGGQTKNIQYF. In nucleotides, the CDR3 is TGCGCCAGCAGCCCGGGAGGGCAAACCAAAAACATTCAGTACTTC.

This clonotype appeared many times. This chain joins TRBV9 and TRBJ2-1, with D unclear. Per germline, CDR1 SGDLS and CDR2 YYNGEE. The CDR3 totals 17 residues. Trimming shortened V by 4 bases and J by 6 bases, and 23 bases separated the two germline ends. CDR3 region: CASSPSNGRLRINEQFF. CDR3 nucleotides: TGTGCCAGCAGCCCCTCAAATGGGCGCCTCAGGATCAATGAGCAGTTCTTC.

CDR3 nucleotide sequence: TGTGCCAGCAGTTTCAGGGTTTCGGGGTCCTACAATGAGCAGTTCTTC. This translates into CASSFRVSGSYNEQFF. The chain combines TRBV12-3 or TRBV12-4 with TRBJ2-1; D could derive from TRBD1 or TRBD2 (5 bases each). Trimming left V 3 bases short and J 1 base short, with 13 bases between. The CDR3 is 16 amino acids.

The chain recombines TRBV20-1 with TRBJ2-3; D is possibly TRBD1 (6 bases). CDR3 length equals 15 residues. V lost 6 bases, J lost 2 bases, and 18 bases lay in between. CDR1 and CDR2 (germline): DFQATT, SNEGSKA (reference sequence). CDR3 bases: TGCAGTGCAGTAAAGGGGGTAGTGAACACAGATACGCAGTATTTT. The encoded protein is CSAVKGVVNTDTQYF.

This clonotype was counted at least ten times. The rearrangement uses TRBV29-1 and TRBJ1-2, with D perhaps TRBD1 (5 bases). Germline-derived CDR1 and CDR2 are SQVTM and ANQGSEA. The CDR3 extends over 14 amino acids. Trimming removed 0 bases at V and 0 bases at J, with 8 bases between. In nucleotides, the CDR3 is TGCAGCGTTGAAGACCGGACACCTAACTATGGCTACACCTTC. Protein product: CSVEDRTPNYGYTF.

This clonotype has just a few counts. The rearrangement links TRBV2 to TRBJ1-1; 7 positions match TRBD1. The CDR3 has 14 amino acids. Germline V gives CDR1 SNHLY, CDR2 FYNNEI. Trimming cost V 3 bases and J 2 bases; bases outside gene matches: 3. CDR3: CASSDGTDNTEAFF. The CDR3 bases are TGTGCCAGCAGTGACGGGACAGACAACACTGAAGCTTTCTTT.